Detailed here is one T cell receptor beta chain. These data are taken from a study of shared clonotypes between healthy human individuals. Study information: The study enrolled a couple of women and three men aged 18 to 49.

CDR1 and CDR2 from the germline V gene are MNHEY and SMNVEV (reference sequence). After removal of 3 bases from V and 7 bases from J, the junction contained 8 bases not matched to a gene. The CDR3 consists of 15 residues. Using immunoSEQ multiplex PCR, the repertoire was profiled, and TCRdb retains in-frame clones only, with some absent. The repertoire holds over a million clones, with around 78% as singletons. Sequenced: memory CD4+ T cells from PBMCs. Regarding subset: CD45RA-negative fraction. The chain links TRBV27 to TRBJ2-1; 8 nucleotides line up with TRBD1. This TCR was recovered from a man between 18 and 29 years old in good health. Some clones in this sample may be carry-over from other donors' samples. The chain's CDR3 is CASSFRTGRGNEQFF. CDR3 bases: TGTGCCAGCAGTTTTCGGACAGGGCGAGGAAATGAGCAGTTCTTC.